Reported below is one T cell receptor beta chain. Which antigen it targets is not known. No much larger clone is present one base from it, and per-base qualities are unavailable. Library prep was done by 5' RACE. Sequencing used an Illumina HiSeq 2500. A second PCR of roughly 6 to 12 cycles was run with a J-beta primer mix and a sample-barcoded 5' primer. A unique molecular identifier was introduced onto each TCR beta cDNA molecule by a template-switch 5' adaptor carrying 12 random nucleotides. At least 3 million CDR3-containing paired-end reads were obtained from each sample. First-strand cDNA synthesis was performed from all RNA using the Mint cDNA synthesis kit, with priming by a TRBC-specific oligonucleotide. Following uracil-DNA glycosylase treatment, a first 18-cycle PCR with universal primers M1SS and BC2_uni_R was performed on all cDNA. Regarding the original processing steps: Each sample was normalized by randomly selecting 1 million high-quality reads, each carrying a distinct molecular identifier. Reads sharing molecular identifiers were discarded rather than binned into consensus sequences. MiTCR, with a Q25 quality threshold and the strictest error-elimination algorithm, was used for CDR3 identification, clonotype clustering and error correction. A nonparametric unseen species model with Euler transformation was used to estimate a lower bound on total TCR beta diversity. TCRdb cleaned the public reads at Q25 with fastp, built clones with MiXCR and kept in-frame beta chains. Each record represents a unique CDR3 protein, reported with the most common genes and DNA among its rows. TCRdb assigned the V and J calls; the authors' analysis was not used. Across this sample there are roughly 1,500,000 distinct CDR3 sequences, with approximately 32% seen only once. Roughly 12% of the sample rests with the top ten.

The data derive from a study of blood T cells in healthy people across ages (dated by TCRdb to 2015 to 2017). About the investigation overall: In model experiments, template switching captured roughly one uniquely barcoded TCR beta cDNA molecule for every two T cells. The study measured age-related changes in TCR beta repertoire diversity using deep sequencing normalized with unique cDNA molecular identifiers. To avoid experimental bias, donors of different ages were spread randomly across the sequencing lanes. Two additional independent replicas of 1 million unique cDNA reads from the same blood draw were analyzed for two donors (one aged 18 to 30 and one aged 80 or older). The donors were divided into four age groups: young (average around 16 years), middle-aged (almost 40), aged (approximately 62) and long-lived (82). What the work shows at the level of the full study, not this receptor alone: Because the CMV infection status of the donors was unknown, age-related changes in expanded clonotypes may potentially have been confounded. Observed TCR beta diversity per million T cells fell roughly linearly with age, and a significant reduction was already apparent by age roughly 40. Compared with the aged group, the long-lived group had more naive CD4+ T cells, fewer expanded clones and increased TCR diversity, suggesting age selection. Bulk unsorted PBMC profiling prevented conclusive comparison of naive and antigen-experienced compartments. There was a strong correlation between observed TCR beta diversity and the percentage of naive T cells measured by flow cytometry. Estimates of total diversity based on one million sequenced T cells were considered lower bounds and underestimates.

Systemically healthy Caucasian individuals from Russia, approximately 39 in total and aged about 6 to 95 years, were included as donors. Roughly 10 milliliters of peripheral blood were collected from each donor into EDTA-treated Vacutainer tubes. Ficoll-Paque density-gradient centrifugation was used to isolate PBMCs, with at least 6 million obtained per sample. Total RNA was extracted from PBMCs with Trizol reagent, with at least 5.5 micrograms obtained per sample. For every donor, flow cytometry on a PBMC aliquot measured the percentage of naive CD45RAhigh/CD27high T cells. The CDR3 has 14 amino acids, counting the end cysteine and phenylalanine. Just CDR3 DNA is preserved here, 42 bases in frame from base 1. Via the germline V gene (reference sequence), CDR1 is SEHNR and CDR2 FQNEAQ.

Specimen: blood. The receptor's source is a woman in her 30s in good health. The receptor chain draws on TRBV7-9 and TRBJ2-1; there is no confident call for the D gene. The J call may be faulty, since TRBJ2-7 better matches the DNA end. The CDR3 sequence is CASSLARIYNEQYF. In nucleotide form, the sequence is TGTGCCAGCAGCTTAGCAAGGATTTACAATGAGCAGTACTTC.